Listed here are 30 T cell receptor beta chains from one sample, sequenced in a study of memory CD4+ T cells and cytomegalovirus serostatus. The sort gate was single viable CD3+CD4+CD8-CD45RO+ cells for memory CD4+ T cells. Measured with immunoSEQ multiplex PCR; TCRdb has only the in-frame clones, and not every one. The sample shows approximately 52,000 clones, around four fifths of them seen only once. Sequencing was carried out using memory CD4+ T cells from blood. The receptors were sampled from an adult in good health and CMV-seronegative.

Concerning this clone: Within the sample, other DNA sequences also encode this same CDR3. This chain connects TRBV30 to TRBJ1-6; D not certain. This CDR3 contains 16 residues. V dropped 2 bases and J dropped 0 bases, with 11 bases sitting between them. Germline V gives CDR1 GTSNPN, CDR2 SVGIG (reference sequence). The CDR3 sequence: CAWSLWVDSYNSPLHF. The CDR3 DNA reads TGTGCCTGGAGTTTATGGGTAGACTCCTATAATTCACCCCTCCACTTT.

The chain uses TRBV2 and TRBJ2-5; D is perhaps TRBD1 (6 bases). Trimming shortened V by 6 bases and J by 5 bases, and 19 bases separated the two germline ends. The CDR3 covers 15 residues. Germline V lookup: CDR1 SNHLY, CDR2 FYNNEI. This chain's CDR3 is CASREDSRPQETQYF. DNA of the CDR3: TGTGCCAGCAGGGAGGACAGCCGACCCCAGGAGACCCAGTACTTC.

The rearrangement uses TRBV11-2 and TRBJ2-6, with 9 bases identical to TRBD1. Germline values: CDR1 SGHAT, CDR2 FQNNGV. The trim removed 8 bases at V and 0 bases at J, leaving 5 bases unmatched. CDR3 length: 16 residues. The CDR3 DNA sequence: TGTGCCAGCGGGGACAGGGCAACCTCTGGGGCCAACGTCCTGACTTTC. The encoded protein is CASGDRATSGANVLTF. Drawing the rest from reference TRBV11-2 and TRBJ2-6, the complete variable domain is EAGVAQSPRYKIIEKRQSVAFWCNPISGHATLYWYQQILGQGPKLLIQFQNNGVVDDSQLPKDRFSAERLKGVDSTLKIQPAKLEDSAVYLCASGDRATSGANVLTFGAGSRLTVL.

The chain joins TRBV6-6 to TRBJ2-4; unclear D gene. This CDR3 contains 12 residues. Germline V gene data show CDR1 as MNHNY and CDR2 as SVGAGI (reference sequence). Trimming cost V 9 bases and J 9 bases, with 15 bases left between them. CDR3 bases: TGTGCCAGTCAACAGATTGGCCCCATTCAGTACTTC. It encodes CASQQIGPIQYF.

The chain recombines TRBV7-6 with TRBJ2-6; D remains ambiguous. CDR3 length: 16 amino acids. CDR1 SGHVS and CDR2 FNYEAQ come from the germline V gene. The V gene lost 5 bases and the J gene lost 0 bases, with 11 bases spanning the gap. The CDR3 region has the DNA TGTGCCAGCAGCCCATTAACGGACTCTGGGGCCAACGTCCTGACTTTC. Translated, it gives CASSPLTDSGANVLTF. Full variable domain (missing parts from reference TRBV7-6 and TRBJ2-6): GAGVSQSPRYKVTKRGQDVALRCDPISGHVSLYWYRQALGQGPEFLTYFNYEAQQDKSGLPNDRFSAERPEGSISTLTIQRTEQRDSAMYRCASSPLTDSGANVLTFGAGSRLTVL.

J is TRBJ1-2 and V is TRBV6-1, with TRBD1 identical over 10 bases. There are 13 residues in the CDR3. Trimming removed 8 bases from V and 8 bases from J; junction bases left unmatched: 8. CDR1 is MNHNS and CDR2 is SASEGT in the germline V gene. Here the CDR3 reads CASQDRGVYGYTF. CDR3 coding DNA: TGTGCCAGCCAGGACAGGGGGGTTTACGGCTACACCTTC.

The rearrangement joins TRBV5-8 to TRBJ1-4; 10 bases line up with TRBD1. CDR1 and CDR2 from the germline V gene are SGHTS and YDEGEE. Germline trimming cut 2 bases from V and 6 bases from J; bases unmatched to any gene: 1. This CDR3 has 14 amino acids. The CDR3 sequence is CASSFGTGDEKLFF. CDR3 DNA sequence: TGTGCCAGCAGCTTTGGGACAGGGGATGAAAAACTGTTTTTT. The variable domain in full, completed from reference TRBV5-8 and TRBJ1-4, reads EAGVTQSPTHLIKTRGQQATLRCSPISGHTSVYWYQQALGLGLQFLLWYDEGEERNRGNFPPRFSGRQFPNYSSELNVNALELEDSALYLCASSFGTGDEKLFFGSGTQLSVL.

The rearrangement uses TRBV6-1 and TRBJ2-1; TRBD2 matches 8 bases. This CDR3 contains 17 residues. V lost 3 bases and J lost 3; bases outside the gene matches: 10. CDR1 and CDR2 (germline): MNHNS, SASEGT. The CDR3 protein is CASSDLLLAGGYNEQFF. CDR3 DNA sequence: TGTGCCAGCAGTGATCTCCTCTTGGCGGGGGGCTACAATGAGCAGTTCTTC.

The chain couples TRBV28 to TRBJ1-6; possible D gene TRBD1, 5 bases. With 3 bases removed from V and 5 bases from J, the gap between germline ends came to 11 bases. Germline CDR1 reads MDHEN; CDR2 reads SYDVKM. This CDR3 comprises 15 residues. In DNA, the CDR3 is TGTGCCAGCAGTTTGGCGGGACGTAATAATTCACCCCTCCACTTT. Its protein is CASSLAGRNNSPLHF. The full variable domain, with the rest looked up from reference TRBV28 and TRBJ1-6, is DVKVTQSSRYLVKRTGEKVFLECVQDMDHENMFWYRQDPGLGLRLIYFSYDVKMKEKGDIPEGYSVSREKKERFSLILESASTNQTSMYLCASSLAGRNNSPLHFGNGTRLTVT.

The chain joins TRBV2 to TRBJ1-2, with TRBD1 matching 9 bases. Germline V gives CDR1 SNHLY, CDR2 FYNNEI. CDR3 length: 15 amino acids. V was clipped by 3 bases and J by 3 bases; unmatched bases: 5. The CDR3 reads CASSDDRGNHYGYTF. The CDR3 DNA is TGTGCCAGCAGTGATGACAGGGGGAACCACTATGGCTACACCTTC.

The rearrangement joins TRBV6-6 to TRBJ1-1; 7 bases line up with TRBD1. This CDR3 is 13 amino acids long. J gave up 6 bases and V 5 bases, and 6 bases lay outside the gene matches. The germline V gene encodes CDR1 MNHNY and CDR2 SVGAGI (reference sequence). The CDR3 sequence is CASSPTQGSEAFF. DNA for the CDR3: TGTGCCAGCAGTCCAACACAGGGGTCTGAAGCTTTCTTT.

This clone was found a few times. The CDR3 protein is CASSLGQGGGNTIYF. The CDR3 bases are TGTGCCAGCAGCTTAGGACAGGGAGGTGGAAACACCATATATTTT. The chain has TRBV7-2 and TRBJ1-3; 7 positions agree with TRBD1. V lost 1 base to trimming and J lost 3 bases; unmatched junction nucleotides: 3. This CDR3 region has 15 residues. Per germline, CDR1 SGHTA and CDR2 FQGNSA.

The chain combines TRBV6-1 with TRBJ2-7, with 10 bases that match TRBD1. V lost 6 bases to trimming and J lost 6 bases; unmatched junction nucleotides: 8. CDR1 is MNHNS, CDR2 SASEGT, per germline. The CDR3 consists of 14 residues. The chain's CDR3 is CASSFSGQGVEQYF. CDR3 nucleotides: TGTGCCAGCAGCTTCTCCGGACAGGGGGTCGAGCAGTACTTC.

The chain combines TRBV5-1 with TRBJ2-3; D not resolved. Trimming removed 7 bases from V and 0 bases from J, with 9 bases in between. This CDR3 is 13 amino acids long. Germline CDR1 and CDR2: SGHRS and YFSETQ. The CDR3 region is CASSRRSTDTQYF. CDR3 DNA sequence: TGCGCCAGCTCGAGGCGGAGCACAGATACGCAGTATTTT.

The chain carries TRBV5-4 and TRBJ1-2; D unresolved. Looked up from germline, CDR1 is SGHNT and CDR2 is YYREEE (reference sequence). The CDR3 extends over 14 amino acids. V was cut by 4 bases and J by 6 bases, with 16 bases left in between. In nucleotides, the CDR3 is TGTGCCAGCAGCCCAAACCTCCGGGAGAATGGCTACACCTTC. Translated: CASSPNLRENGYTF.

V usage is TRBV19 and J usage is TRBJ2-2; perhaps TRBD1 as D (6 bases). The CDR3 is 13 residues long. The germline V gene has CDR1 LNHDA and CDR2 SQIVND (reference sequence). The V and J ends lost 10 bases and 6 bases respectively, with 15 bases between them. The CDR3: CATTGQRSGELFF. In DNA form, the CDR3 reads TGTGCCACCACCGGACAGCGGTCCGGGGAGCTGTTTTTT.

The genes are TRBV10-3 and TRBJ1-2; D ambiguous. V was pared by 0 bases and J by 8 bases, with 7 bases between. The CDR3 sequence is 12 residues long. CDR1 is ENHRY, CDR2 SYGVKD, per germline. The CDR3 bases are TGTGCCATCAGTGAGTCGGAGGGCGGCTACACCTTC. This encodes CAISESEGGYTF.

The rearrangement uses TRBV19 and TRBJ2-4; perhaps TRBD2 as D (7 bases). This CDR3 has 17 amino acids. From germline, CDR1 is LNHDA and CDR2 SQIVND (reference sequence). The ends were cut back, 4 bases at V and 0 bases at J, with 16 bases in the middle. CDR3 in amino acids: CASSTGGYREAKNIQYF. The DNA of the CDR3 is TGTGCCAGTAGTACCGGGGGGTACAGGGAAGCCAAAAACATTCAGTACTTC.

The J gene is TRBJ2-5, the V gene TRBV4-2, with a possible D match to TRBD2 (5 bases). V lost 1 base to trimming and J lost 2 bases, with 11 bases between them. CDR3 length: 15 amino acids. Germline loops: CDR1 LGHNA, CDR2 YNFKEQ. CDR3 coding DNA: TGTGCCAGCAGCCAAGTGGTAGAGGGACAAGAGACCCAGTACTTC. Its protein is CASSQVVEGQETQYF.

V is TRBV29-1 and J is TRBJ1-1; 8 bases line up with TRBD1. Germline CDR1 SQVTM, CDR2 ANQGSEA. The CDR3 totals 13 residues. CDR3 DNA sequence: TGCAGTGGGAGACAGGGGCAAAACACTGAAGCTTTCTTT. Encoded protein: CSGRQGQNTEAFF.

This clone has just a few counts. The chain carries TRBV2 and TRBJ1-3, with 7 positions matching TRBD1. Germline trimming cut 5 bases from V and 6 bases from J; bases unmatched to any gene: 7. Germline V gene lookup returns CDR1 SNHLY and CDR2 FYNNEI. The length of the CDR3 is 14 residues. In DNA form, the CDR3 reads TGTGCCAGCAGTCCACGGGACAGTCTAAACACCATATATTTT. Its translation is CASSPRDSLNTIYF.

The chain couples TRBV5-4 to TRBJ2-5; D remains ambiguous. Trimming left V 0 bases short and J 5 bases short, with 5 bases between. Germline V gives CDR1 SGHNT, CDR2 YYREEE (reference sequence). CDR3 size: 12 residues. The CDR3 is CASSLDAETQYF. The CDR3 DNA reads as TGTGCCAGCAGCTTGGATGCGGAGACCCAGTACTTC.

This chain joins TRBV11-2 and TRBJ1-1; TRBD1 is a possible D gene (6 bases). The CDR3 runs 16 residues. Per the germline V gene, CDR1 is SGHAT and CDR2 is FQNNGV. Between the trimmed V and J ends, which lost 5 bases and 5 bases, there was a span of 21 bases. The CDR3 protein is CASSPPGGGGRTEAFF. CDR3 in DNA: TGTGCCAGCAGCCCCCCAGGAGGGGGGGGAAGAACTGAAGCTTTCTTT.

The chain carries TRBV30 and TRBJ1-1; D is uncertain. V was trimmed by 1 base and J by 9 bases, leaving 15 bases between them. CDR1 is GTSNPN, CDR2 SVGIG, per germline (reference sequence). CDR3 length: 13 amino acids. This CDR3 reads CAWSAWPEAQAFF. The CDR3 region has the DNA TGTGCCTGGAGTGCCTGGCCCGAAGCCCAAGCTTTCTTT.

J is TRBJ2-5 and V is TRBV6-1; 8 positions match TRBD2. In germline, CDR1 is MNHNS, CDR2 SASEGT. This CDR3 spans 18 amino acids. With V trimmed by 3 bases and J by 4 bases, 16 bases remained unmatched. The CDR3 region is CASSDTHRTRGGGETQYF. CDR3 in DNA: TGTGCCAGCAGTGATACCCACCGAACCCGGGGGGGCGGAGAGACCCAGTACTTC.

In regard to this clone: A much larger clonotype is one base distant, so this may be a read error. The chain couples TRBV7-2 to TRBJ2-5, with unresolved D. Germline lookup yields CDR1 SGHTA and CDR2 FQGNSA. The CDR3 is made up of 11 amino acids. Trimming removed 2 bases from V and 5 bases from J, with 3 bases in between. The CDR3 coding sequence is TGTGCCAGCAGCTTACAGGAGACCCAGTACTTC. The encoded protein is CASSLQETQYF.

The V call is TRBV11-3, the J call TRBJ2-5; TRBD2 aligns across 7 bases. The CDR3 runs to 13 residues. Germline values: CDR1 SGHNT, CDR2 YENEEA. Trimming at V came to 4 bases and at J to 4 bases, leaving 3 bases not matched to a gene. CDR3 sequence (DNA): TGTGCCAGCAGCTGGGGGGGTGGAGAGACCCAGTACTTC. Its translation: CASSWGGGETQYF.

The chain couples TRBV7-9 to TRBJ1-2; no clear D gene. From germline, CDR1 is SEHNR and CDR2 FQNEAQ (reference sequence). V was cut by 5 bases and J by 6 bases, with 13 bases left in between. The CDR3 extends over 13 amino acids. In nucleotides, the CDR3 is TGTGCCAGCAGCCTCAAAAACACTGATGGCTACACCTTC. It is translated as CASSLKNTDGYTF.

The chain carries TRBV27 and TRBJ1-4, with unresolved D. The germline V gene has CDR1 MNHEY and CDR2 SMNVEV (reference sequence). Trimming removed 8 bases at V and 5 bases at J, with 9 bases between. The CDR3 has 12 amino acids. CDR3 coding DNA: TGTGCCAGCGGTCAAGGGAATGAAAAACTGTTTTTT. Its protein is CASGQGNEKLFF.

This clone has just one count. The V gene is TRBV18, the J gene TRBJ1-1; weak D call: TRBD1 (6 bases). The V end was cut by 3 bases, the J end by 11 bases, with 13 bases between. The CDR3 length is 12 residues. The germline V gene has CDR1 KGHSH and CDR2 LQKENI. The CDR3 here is CASSPGDTGAFF. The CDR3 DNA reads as TGTGCCAGCTCACCGGGGGACACGGGTGCTTTCTTT.